This TCR beta chain comes out of a study of molecular identifiers for immune sequencing clone quantification (dated by TCRdb to between 2017 and 2018). The study in broad terms: In a replicate experiment, RNA from 20,000 or 100,000 naive CD8 T cells was split into five aliquots, four of which were sequenced. The study was a methods study using CD8 T cells to benchmark molecular-identifier clustering-based TCR repertoire sequencing (MIDCIRS) and TCR RNA copy counting. The full study reports these points: Modeling estimated approximately 3 recovered TCR RNA copies per cell, compared with approximately 9.5 by digital PCR, which implies about 30% capture efficiency. Spiked-in Jurkat TCR RNA (roughly 10 copies' worth), which is not part of the donor repertoire, was contained in the naive libraries. A single cell's worth of spiked-in Jurkat TCR RNA was reported detectable even among 750,000 to 1,000,000 naive CD8 T cells. Highly expanded clone sizes could be underestimated if identical TCR molecules share a barcode. In CMV-specific effector cells, over 99% of molecules were held by clones above 20 RNA copies, whereas under 1% of molecules were held by such clones in naive cells. Without barcode sub-clustering, chimeric consensus sequences inflated TCR diversity; chimeras reached as high as 47%.

This clonotype was seen at least ten times. Its antigen specificity is not known. Qualities for individual bases were not recorded, and no much larger clone is one base off. Libraries of naive CD8 T cells were built from anywhere between about 18,000 and 1,000,000 sorted cells, with 10%, 30% or 50% of the purified RNA used. Naive CD8 T cells, defined as CD8+CD4-CCR7+CD45RA+, were FACS-sorted into RLT Plus buffer on a BD FACSAria II. Roughly ten TCR copies' worth of Jurkat RNA were spiked into roughly 19,000-1,000,000 naive CD8 T cell samples to test detection sensitivity. CD8 T cells were enriched using RosetteSep CD8+ T Cell Enrichment Cocktail and Ficoll-Paque, and the enriched cells then underwent ACK red cell lysis. Between the V and J ends, shortened by 2 bases and 3 bases respectively, the junction contains 20 bases. The CDR3 sequence holds 17 residues, the cysteine and phenylalanine included. CDR3 DNA only is kept here, 51 bases in frame from base 1. The germline V gene (reference sequence) gives CDR1 as PRHDT and CDR2 as FYEKMQ.

Libraries were prepared through PCR. The listed sequencing device is NextSeq 500. Bulk TCR libraries were made following a previously described method, with the TCR primers given in Table S5. Purification of total RNA was performed with the Qiagen AllPrep DNA/RNA kit. Before analysis, reads from multiple sequencing runs of one library were combined. The authors processed their data as follows. Only reads with exact TCR constant sequence were kept, trimmed to 150 nt, and grouped by their 12-nt molecular barcodes. Within each barcode group, reads were sub-clustered at a 15% Levenshtein threshold, and quality-weighted consensus sequences were built per RNA molecule. Non-functional sequences were excluded, and lower-count sequences lying one edit away from another sequence were also excluded. On the basis of fitting two negative binomial distributions, barcode sub-clusters with fewer than 20% of the maximum read count were discarded. The raw public data were reprocessed by TCRdb itself: fastp quality trimming at Q25, MiXCR clonotype calling, in-frame beta chains only. CDR3 protein duplicates are merged, each entry listing the most common genes and DNA. TCRdb, not the authors, supplied the V and J calls. This sample holds under 800,000 distinct CDR3 sequences; roughly 23% were observed only once. The ten top clones hold 0.78% of the sample.

The TCR originated in a human donor in good health. Some libraries in this study had Jurkat cell RNA spiked in. Recombination connected TRBV13 to TRBJ2-7; the D gene is possibly TRBD2, with 6 bases matching. Sequenced sample: naive CD8+ T cells from blood, with Jurkat cell RNA spiked in. The cell subset or site label on this specimen signifies: FACS-sorted CD8+CD4-CCR7+CD45RA+ naive T cells. The DNA sequence follows: TGTGCCAGCAGCTTATCGGGGGTAGGAGGTCTGGTCTACGAGCAGTACTTC. Translation gives CASSLSGVGGLVYEQYF. With the portions outside the CDR3 filled from the reference TRBV13 and TRBJ2-7 genes, the complete variable region becomes AAGVIQSPRHLIKEKRETATLKCYPIPRHDTVYWYQQGPGQDPQFLISFYEKMQSDKGSIPDRFSAQQFSDYHSELNMSSLELGDSALYFCASSLSGVGGLVYEQYFGPGTRLTVT.